This T cell receptor (beta chain) was recovered during a study of blood T cell repertoires in COVID-19. Study at large: Nucleic acid was either cDNA or gDNA, and it came from T cells, B-cell-depleted T cells, or PBMCs.

Patients of the Seattle cohort, enrolled during active infection, were followed longitudinally. In the source study's methods: Using reference gene primer amplification, nucleated cell counts were estimated. Method: immunoSEQ multiplex PCR; TCRdb's copy keeps in-frame clones and lacks some. The DNA was the basis for D and trimming; V, J and clone size are from that table. In the table there are 85,000 to 120,000 clones, about 90% of which are singletons. The CDR3 is 15 residues long. From germline, CDR1 is SGHRS and CDR2 YFSETQ. Trimming left V 0 bases short and J 1 base short, with 11 bases between. The origin of this receptor is a woman aged 50 to 65 with COVID-19, enrolled during active disease. The V and J genes are TRBV5-1 and TRBJ2-7; no definite D call. The sequencing input was peripheral blood. The CDR3 sequence is CASSLVLYSSYEQYF. CDR3 sequence (DNA): TGCGCCAGCAGCTTGGTGCTCTACAGTTCCTACGAGCAGTACTTC.